Presented here are 22 T cell receptor beta chains from one specimen sequenced in a study of blood T cell repertoires in COVID-19. TCRdb's copy holds only in-frame clones and misses some; the assay was immunoSEQ multiplex PCR. The sample yields 250,000 to 300,000 clones, approximately 92% seen once. The sample taken for sequencing was peripheral blood. The receptors originated from a woman between 35 and 50 years old who had recovered from COVID-19.

This chain uses TRBV7-9 with TRBJ2-1; TRBD2 agrees at 8 bases. CDR3 size: 14 residues. After removal of 5 bases from V and 8 bases from J, the junction contained 8 bases not matched to a gene. Germline CDR1 and CDR2: SEHNR and FQNEAQ (reference sequence). CDR3 loop: CASSLPGGGDEQFF. CDR3 DNA: TGTGCCAGCAGCCTACCGGGGGGGGGCGATGAGCAGTTCTTC.

CDR3 bases: TGTGCCAGCAGCCAAGGATCGGGTCAGCCCCAGCATTTT. This sequence encodes CASSQGSGQPQHF. This chain joins TRBV12-3 or TRBV12-4 and TRBJ1-5; D is unclear. Trimming removed 6 bases at V and 6 bases at J, with 12 bases between. There are 13 residues in the CDR3.

The chain combines TRBV3-1 (or the pseudogene TRBV3-2) with TRBJ2-5; the D gene is possibly TRBD2 (6 bases). The CDR3 is 18 amino acids. Trimming left V 5 bases short and J 3 bases short, with 25 bases between. Looked up from germline, CDR1 is LGHDT and CDR2 is YNNKEL (reference sequence). The CDR3 DNA reads TGTGCCAGCAGCTCAAGGCCCTCCGAATGGCGGGGTAAAGAGACCCAGTACTTC. Protein product: CASSSRPSEWRGKETQYF.

The V call is TRBV28, the J call TRBJ1-1, with D hard to call. Trimming removed 7 bases at V and 3 bases at J, with 24 bases between. This CDR3 spans 17 amino acids. Germline CDR1 is MDHEN and CDR2 is SYDVKM. The CDR3 DNA follows: TGTGCCAGCACCTACTGGCAGGCTACCCCCAGTGACACTGAAGCTTTCTTT. Translation: CASTYWQATPSDTEAFF.

There are a few counts of this clone. The chain joins TRBV24-1 to TRBJ2-3; 8 bases match TRBD1. After removal of 4 bases from V and 2 bases from J, the junction contained 7 bases not matched to a gene. The CDR3 length is 16 residues. Per germline, CDR1 KGHDR and CDR2 SFDVKD. In nucleotides, the CDR3 is TGTGCCACCAGTGAGGATGGACAGGGCCTCACAGATACGCAGTATTTT. It encodes CATSEDGQGLTDTQYF.

The gene calls are TRBV30 and TRBJ2-7, with a tentative D call TRBD1 (6 bases). The germline V and J ends were trimmed by 1 base and 3 bases, with 7 bases remaining between them. The germline V gene encodes CDR1 GTSNPN and CDR2 SVGIG (reference sequence). The CDR3 runs to 12 residues. The CDR3 DNA is TGTGCCTGGAGTGAACAGGGCTACGAGCAGTACGTC. Translating it yields CAWSEQGYEQYV.

The chain uses TRBV27 and TRBJ1-1; 7 bases match TRBD1. The germline gives CDR1 MNHEY, CDR2 SMNVEV (reference sequence). The CDR3 spans 14 residues. Unmatched junction bases numbered 8, after V lost 5 bases and J lost 5 bases. CDR3 loop: CASSDRAGGTEAFF. The CDR3 DNA follows: TGTGCCAGCAGTGACAGGGCGGGGGGAACTGAAGCTTTCTTT.

This chain connects TRBV5-4 to TRBJ2-7, with D hard to call. In germline, CDR1 is SGHNT, CDR2 YYREEE (reference sequence). Trimming removed 1 base from V and 3 bases from J, with 11 bases in between. The CDR3 sequence is 14 residues long. For the CDR3, the DNA is TGTGCCAGCAGCTTGATCGACGCGGACTACGAGCAGTACTTC. Protein: CASSLIDADYEQYF.

The count of this clone is one. The chain employs TRBV19 and TRBJ2-1, with D perhaps TRBD2 (5 bases). CDR1 is LNHDA, CDR2 SQIVND, per germline (reference sequence). The CDR3 length is 15 residues. The ends were cut back, 1 base at V and 8 bases at J, with 15 bases in the middle. The CDR3: CASSIGYPGIDEQFF. The CDR3 DNA sequence: TGTGCCAGTAGTATAGGGTACCCCGGGATTGATGAGCAGTTCTTC.

The chain employs TRBV7-9 and TRBJ1-6, with a possible D match to TRBD1 (5 bases). Germline V gene data show CDR1 as SEHNR and CDR2 as FQNEAQ (reference sequence). V was trimmed by 3 bases and J by 6 bases, leaving 12 bases between them. CDR3 length: 15 amino acids. CDR3 bases: TGTGCCAGCAGCTTCCAAGACAGCAGTAATTCACCCCTCCACTTT. This sequence encodes CASSFQDSSNSPLHF.

Comments on this clone: Other DNA sequences in this sample translate to the same CDR3. This chain uses TRBV10-2 with TRBJ2-5, with 12 positions matching TRBD2. CDR3 size: 17 residues. Germline V gives CDR1 WSHSY, CDR2 SAAADI. V shed 0 bases, J shed 4 bases, and the junction held 6 bases outside the gene matches. For the CDR3, the DNA is TGCGCCAGCAGTGAGTCAATTGGACTAGCGGGGATAGAGACCCAGTACTTC. Its translation: CASSESIGLAGIETQYF.

This clone is a singleton in its sample. The chain combines TRBV12-3 or TRBV12-4 with TRBJ1-4; D is uncertain. Trimming took off 6 bases at V and 8 bases at J, with 7 bases between the two ends. The CDR3 consists of 11 residues. CDR3 sequence reads: CASRRAEKLFF. Here the CDR3 DNA reads TGTGCCAGCAGGCGGGCCGAAAAACTGTTTTTT.

The J gene is TRBJ2-1, the V gene TRBV9; 8 bases line up with TRBD2. Per the germline V gene, CDR1 is SGDLS and CDR2 is YYNGEE. V was pared by 4 bases and J by 8 bases, with 17 bases of the junction left unmatched. There are 17 residues in the CDR3. The CDR3 DNA is TGTGCCAGCAGCCCAATGCAAGGGACTAGTGTTAGGGATGAGCAGTTCTTC. Translation: CASSPMQGTSVRDEQFF.

This chain links TRBV24-1 with TRBJ2-3; 14 nucleotides match TRBD2. Unmatched junction bases numbered 7, after V lost 3 bases and J lost 6 bases. This CDR3 has 17 residues. Germline V gene data show CDR1 as KGHDR and CDR2 as SFDVKD. The CDR3 sequence is CATSDPGLAGDLDTQYF. Here the CDR3 DNA reads TGTGCCACCAGTGATCCGGGACTAGCGGGAGATTTGGATACGCAGTATTTT.

This rearrangement joins TRBV4-1 to TRBJ1-1, with a weak D call TRBD1 (6 bases). The CDR3 consists of 17 residues. Trimming pared 2 bases from V and 7 bases from J, leaving 23 bases between. Germline lookup yields CDR1 MGHRA and CDR2 YSYEKL. Written as DNA, the CDR3 is TGCGCCAGCAGCCAACACTCCTACAGGGAGCCCGATGATGAAGCTTTCTTT. Its translation: CASSQHSYREPDDEAFF.

The chain has TRBV19 and TRBJ2-1, with 7 bases that match TRBD1. CDR1 is LNHDA and CDR2 is SQIVND in the germline V gene (reference sequence). The CDR3 totals 12 residues. V shed 7 bases, J shed 4 bases, and the junction held 1 base outside the gene matches. The CDR3 loop reads CASKGQYNEQFF. DNA of the CDR3: TGTGCCAGTAAGGGACAGTACAATGAGCAGTTCTTC.

The chain employs TRBV5-1 and TRBJ2-2, with D tentatively TRBD1 (5 bases). Looked up from germline, CDR1 is SGHRS and CDR2 is YFSETQ. V was trimmed by 4 bases and J by 3 bases, leaving 7 bases between them. The CDR3 contains 13 residues. CDR3 sequence reads: CASSPQDTGELFF. The CDR3 DNA sequence: TGCGCCAGCAGCCCACAGGACACCGGGGAGCTGTTTTTT.

Comment on this clone: This may be a read error, as it is one base from a much larger clone. V and J are TRBV12-3 or TRBV12-4 and TRBJ1-2; 7 bases agree with TRBD1. The CDR3 is 12 amino acids. Trimming removed 6 bases from V and 5 bases from J; junction bases left unmatched: 3. CDR3 bases: TGTGCCAGCAGCCCACAGGGGTATGGCTACACCTTC. This sequence encodes CASSPQGYGYTF.

This sequence joins TRBV28 and TRBJ1-1, with D possibly being TRBD1 (5 bases). The CDR3 contains 14 residues. The germline V gene has CDR1 MDHEN and CDR2 SYDVKM. Between the trimmed V and J ends, which lost 5 bases and 1 base, there was a span of 11 bases. The CDR3, as DNA: TGTGCCAGCAGTAACGTCGACAGGAACACTGAAGCTTTCTTT. Translated: CASSNVDRNTEAFF.

The J gene is TRBJ2-7, the V gene TRBV7-6; D perhaps matches TRBD2 (7 bases). Germline CDR1 is SGHVS and CDR2 is FNYEAQ. The length of the CDR3 is 15 residues. V gave up 5 bases and J gave up 2 bases, with 16 bases separating them. Written as DNA, the CDR3 is TGTGCCAGCAGCCCCAGTAGGGGGGGCGCCTACGAGCAGTACTTC. This codes for CASSPSRGGAYEQYF.

CDR3 bases: TGCGCCAGCAGTCCTTACAGGGGTCGGGACACTGAAGCTTTCTTT. Translation: CASSPYRGRDTEAFF. The chain is built from TRBV5-1 and TRBJ1-1; 7 bases align to TRBD1. The CDR3 runs 15 residues. Per the germline V gene, CDR1 is SGHRS and CDR2 is YFSETQ. With 5 bases clipped from V and 3 bases from J, the junction kept 10 bases outside the gene matches.

The chain couples TRBV7-9 to TRBJ2-3, with a possible D match to TRBD2 (5 bases). Germline CDR1 and CDR2: SEHNR and FQNEAQ (reference sequence). V gave up 1 base and J gave up 0 bases, with 8 bases separating them. The CDR3 is 15 residues long. Here the CDR3 reads CASSLGTGSTDTQYF. CDR3 DNA: TGTGCCAGCAGCTTAGGGACGGGAAGCACAGATACGCAGTATTTT.